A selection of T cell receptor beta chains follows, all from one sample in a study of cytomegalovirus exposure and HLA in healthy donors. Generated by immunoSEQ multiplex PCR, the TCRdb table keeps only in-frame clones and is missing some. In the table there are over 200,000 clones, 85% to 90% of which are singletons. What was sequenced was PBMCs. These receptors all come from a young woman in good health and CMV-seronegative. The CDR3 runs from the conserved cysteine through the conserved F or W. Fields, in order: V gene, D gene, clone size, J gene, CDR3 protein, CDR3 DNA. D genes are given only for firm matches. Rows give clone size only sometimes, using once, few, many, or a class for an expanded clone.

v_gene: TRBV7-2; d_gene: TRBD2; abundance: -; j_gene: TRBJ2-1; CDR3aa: CASSFGLAGAYNEQFF; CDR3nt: TGTGCCAGCAGCTTCGGACTAGCGGGAGCGTACAATGAGCAGTTCTTC
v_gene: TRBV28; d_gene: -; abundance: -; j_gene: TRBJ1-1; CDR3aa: CASSLLPGIGLAEAFF; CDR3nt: TGTGCCAGCAGTTTATTACCAGGGATAGGTTTGGCTGAAGCTTTCTTT
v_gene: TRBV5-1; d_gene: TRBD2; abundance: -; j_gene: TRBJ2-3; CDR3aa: CASSLGGTRGADTQYF; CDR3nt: TGCGCCAGCAGCTTGGGGGGGACTAGGGGCGCAGATACGCAGTATTTT
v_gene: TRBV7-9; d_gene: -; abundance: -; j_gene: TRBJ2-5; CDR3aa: CASSPENPGVQYF; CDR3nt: TGTGCCAGCAGCCCCGAAAACCCGGGGGTCCAGTACTTC
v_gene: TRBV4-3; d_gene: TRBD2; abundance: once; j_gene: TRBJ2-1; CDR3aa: CASSPSGTHNEQFF; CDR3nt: TGCGCCAGCAGCCCTAGCGGTACCCACAATGAGCAGTTCTTC
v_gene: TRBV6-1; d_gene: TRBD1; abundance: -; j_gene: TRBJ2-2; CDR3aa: CASSDGTALMNTGELFF; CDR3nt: TGTGCCAGCAGTGACGGGACAGCCCTAATGAACACCGGGGAGCTGTTTTTT
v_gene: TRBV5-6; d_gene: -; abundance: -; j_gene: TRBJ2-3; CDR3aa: CASSLYRSTDTQYF; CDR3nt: TGTGCCAGCAGCTTGTACAGGTCCACAGATACGCAGTATTTT
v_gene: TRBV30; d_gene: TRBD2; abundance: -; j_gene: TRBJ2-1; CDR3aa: CAWSAYSGRAHNEQFF; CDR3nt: TGTGCCTGGAGTGCTTATAGCGGGAGGGCCCACAATGAGCAGTTCTTC
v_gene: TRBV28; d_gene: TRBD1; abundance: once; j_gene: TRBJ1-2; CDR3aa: CASSLSPTGRGYGYTF; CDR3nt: TGTGCCAGCAGTTTATCGCCGACAGGGCGAGGCTATGGCTACACCTTC
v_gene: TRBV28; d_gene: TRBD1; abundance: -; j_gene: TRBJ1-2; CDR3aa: CATRGQGFAGYTF; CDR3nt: TGTGCTACCAGGGGGCAGGGGTTCGCTGGCTACACCTTC
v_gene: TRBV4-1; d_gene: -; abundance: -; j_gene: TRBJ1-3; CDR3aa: CASSQGGGWTGNTIYF; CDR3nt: TGCGCCAGCAGCCAAGGTGGGGGCTGGACAGGAAACACCATATATTTT
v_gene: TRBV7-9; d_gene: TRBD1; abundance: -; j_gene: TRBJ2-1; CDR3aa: CASSLAGQPPGGEQFF; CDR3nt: TGTGCCAGCAGCTTAGCTGGCCAGCCCCCAGGGGGTGAGCAGTTCTTC
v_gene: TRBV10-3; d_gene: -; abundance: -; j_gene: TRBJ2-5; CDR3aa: CAISEGRLQETQYF; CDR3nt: TGTGCCATCAGTGAGGGCAGACTCCAAGAGACCCAGTACTTC
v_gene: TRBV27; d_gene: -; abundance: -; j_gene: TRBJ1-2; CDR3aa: CASSFQGDYGYTF; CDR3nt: TGTGCCAGCAGTTTCCAGGGTGACTATGGCTACACCTTC
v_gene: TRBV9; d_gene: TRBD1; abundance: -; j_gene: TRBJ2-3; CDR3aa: CASSLGQGAGDTQYF; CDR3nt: TGTGCCAGCAGCCTGGGACAGGGGGCAGGAGATACGCAGTATTTT
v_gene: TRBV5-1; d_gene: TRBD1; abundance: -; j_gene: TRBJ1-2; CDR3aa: CASSLGSYETGATLGYGYTF; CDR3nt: TGCGCCAGCAGCTTGGGGAGTTATGAGACAGGGGCCACTCTCGGCTATGGCTACACCTTC
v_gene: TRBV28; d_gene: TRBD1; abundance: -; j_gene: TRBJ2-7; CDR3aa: CASSPTGTGGSYEQYF; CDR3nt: TGTGCCAGCAGTCCCACCGGGACAGGGGGCTCCTACGAGCAGTACTTC
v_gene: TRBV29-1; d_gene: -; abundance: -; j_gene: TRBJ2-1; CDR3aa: CSVEGQGFVNEQFF; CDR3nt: TGCAGCGTTGAGGGGCAGGGGTTTGTCAATGAGCAGTTCTTC
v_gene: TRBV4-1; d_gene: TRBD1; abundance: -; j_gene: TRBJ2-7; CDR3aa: CASSDVGQGYYEQYF; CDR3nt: TGCGCCAGCAGCGACGTAGGACAGGGGTACTACGAGCAGTACTTC
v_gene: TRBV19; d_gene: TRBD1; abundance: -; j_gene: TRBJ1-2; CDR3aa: CASRERDRANYGYTF; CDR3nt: TGTGCCAGTAGGGAGAGGGACAGGGCTAACTATGGCTACACCTTC
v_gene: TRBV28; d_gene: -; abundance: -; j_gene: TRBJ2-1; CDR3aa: CASSRDNEQFF; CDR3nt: TGTGCCAGCAGTCGGGACAATGAGCAGTTCTTC
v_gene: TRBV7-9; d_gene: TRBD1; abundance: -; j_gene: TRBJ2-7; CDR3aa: CASSRGQGDMDEQYF; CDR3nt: TGTGCCAGCAGCCGAGGACAGGGAGATATGGACGAGCAGTACTTC
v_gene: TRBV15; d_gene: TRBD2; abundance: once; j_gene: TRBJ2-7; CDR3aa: CATSTTDVGGRAYEQYF; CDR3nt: TGTGCCACCAGCACAACCGACGTCGGCGGGAGGGCCTACGAGCAGTACTTC
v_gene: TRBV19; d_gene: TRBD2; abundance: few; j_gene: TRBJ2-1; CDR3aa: CASTLTSANEQFF; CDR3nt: TGTGCCAGTACCTTGACTAGCGCTAATGAGCAGTTCTTC
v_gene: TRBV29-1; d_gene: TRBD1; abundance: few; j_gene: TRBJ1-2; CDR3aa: CSSQGDGYGYTF; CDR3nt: TGCAGCAGTCAGGGGGACGGCTATGGCTACACCTTC
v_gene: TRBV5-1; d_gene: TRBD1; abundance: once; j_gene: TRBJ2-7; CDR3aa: CASSLGGQGAYEQYF; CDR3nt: TGCGCCAGCAGCTTGGGAGGACAGGGAGCCTACGAGCAGTACTTC
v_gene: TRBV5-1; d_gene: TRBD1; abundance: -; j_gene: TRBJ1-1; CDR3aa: CASSWGQQNTEAFF; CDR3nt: TGCGCCAGCAGCTGGGGACAGCAGAACACTGAAGCTTTCTTT
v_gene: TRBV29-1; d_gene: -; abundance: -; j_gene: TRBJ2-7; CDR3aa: CSVERHREQYF; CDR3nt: TGCAGCGTTGAAAGACATCGCGAGCAGTACTTC
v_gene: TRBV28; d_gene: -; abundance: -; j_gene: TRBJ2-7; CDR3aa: CASSPGLSSYEQYF; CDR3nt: TGTGCCAGCAGTCCGGGACTCAGCTCCTACGAGCAGTACTTC
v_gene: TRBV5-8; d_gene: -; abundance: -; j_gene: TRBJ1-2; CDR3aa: CASSFGQSYGYTF; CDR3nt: TGTGCCAGCAGCTTTGGGCAGAGCTATGGCTACACCTTC
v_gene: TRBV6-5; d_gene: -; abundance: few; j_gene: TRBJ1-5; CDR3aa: CASSAIGVPQHF; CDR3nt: TGTGCCAGCAGTGCAATCGGGGTCCCCCAGCATTTT
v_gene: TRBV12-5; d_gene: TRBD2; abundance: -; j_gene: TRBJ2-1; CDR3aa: CASGLVLGSGSKGEQFF; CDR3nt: TGTGCTAGTGGTTTGGTACTAGGTAGCGGGAGTAAAGGGGAGCAGTTCTTC
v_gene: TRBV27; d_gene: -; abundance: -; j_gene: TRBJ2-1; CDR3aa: CASSLLGSLYNEQFF; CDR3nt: TGTGCCAGCAGTTTACTCGGGAGCCTCTACAATGAGCAGTTCTTC
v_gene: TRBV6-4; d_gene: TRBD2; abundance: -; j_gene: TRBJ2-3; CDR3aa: CASSDSSGATDTQYF; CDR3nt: TGTGCCAGCAGTGACTCGAGCGGGGCCACAGATACGCAGTATTTT
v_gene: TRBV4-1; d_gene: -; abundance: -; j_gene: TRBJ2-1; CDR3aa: CASSQVGVSSSNEQFF; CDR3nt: TGCGCCAGCAGCCAAGTAGGGGTTAGTTCCAGCAATGAGCAGTTCTTC
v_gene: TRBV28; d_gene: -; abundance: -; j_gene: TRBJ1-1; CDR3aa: CASSTGVAEAFF; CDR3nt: TGTGCCAGCAGTACCGGGGTCGCTGAAGCTTTCTTT
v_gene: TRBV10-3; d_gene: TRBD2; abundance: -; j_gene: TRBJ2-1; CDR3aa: CAINRAGGPFEQFF; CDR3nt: TGTGCCATCAACCGAGCGGGAGGGCCGTTTGAGCAGTTCTTC
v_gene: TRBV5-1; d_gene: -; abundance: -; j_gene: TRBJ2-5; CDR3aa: CASSMGGQQETQYF; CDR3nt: TGCGCCAGCAGCATGGGGGGGCAGCAAGAGACCCAGTACTTC
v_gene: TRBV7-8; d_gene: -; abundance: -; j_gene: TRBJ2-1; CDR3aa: CASSFQGGGLDNEQFF; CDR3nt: TGTGCCAGCAGCTTCCAGGGTGGGGGCTTGGACAATGAGCAGTTCTTC
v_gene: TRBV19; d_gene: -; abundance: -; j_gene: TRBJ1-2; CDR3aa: CASSVLRGAYGYTF; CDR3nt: TGTGCCAGTAGTGTCCTCAGGGGAGCCTATGGCTACACCTTC
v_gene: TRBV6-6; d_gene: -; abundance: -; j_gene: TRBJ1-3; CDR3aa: CASSYLGDRNTIYF; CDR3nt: TGTGCCAGCAGTTACTTAGGGGACAGAAACACCATATATTTT
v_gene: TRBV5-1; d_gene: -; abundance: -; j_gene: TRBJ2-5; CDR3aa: CASSLWGLQETQYF; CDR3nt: TGCGCCAGCAGCTTGTGGGGGCTCCAAGAGACCCAGTACTTC
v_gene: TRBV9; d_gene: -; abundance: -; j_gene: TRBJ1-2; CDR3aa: CASSVFPKQGNYGYTF; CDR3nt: TGTGCCAGCAGCGTATTCCCGAAACAGGGTAACTATGGCTACACCTTC
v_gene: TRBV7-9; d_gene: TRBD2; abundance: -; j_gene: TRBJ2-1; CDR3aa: CASSPGEGGAVNEQFF; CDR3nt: TGTGCCAGCAGCCCCGGGGAGGGAGGGGCAGTGAATGAGCAGTTCTTC
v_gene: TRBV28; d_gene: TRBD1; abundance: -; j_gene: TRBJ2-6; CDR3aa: CASAMRRTGGPGANVLTF; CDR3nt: TGTGCCAGCGCCATGCGTCGGACAGGGGGACCTGGGGCCAACGTCCTGACTTTC
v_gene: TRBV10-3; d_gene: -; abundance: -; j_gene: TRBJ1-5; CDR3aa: CAHGERNQPQHF; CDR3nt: TGTGCCCACGGGGAGCGCAATCAGCCCCAGCATTTT
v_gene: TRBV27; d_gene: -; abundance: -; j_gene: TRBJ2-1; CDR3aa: CASSLTPLAENNEQFF; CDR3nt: TGTGCCAGCAGTTTGACACCGTTAGCGGAAAACAATGAGCAGTTCTTC
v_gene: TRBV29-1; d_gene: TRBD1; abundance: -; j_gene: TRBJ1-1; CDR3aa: CSVSDRGLGVTEAFF; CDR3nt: TGCAGCGTTAGTGACAGGGGGCTAGGAGTCACTGAAGCTTTCTTT
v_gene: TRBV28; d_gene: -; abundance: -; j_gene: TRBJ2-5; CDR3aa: CASSFFLSEGGETQYF; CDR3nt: TGTGCCAGCAGTTTTTTCCTTAGTGAGGGCGGAGAGACCCAGTACTTC
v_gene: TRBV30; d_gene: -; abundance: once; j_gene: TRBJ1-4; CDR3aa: CAWIKPGSNEKLFF; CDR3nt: TGTGCCTGGATTAAACCAGGGTCCAATGAAAAACTGTTTTTT
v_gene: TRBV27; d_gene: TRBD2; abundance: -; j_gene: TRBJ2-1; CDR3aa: CASKASGRSSYNEQFF; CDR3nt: TGTGCCAGCAAGGCCAGCGGGAGAAGCTCCTACAATGAGCAGTTCTTC
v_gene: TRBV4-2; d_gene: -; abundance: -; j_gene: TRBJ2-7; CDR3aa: CASSQEAGAFVGSYEQYF; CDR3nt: TGTGCCAGCAGCCAAGAGGCGGGGGCTTTCGTCGGCTCCTACGAGCAGTACTTC
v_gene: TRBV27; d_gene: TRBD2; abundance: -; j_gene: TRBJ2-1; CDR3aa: CASSETSGSYNEQFF; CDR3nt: TGTGCCAGCAGTGAGACTAGCGGGAGTTACAATGAGCAGTTCTTC
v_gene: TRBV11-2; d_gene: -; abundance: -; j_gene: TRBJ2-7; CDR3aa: CASSPPSYEQYF; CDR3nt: TGTGCCAGCAGCCCACCTAGCTACGAGCAGTACTTC
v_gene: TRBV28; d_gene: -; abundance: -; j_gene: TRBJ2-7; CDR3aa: CASMGARDTAYEQYF; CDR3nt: TGTGCCAGCATGGGGGCGCGAGACACAGCCTACGAGCAGTACTTC
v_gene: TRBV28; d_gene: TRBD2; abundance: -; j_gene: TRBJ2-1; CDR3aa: CASPPRRGSSYNEQFF; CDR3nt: TGTGCCAGCCCCCCTCGGCGCGGGAGTTCCTACAATGAGCAGTTCTTC
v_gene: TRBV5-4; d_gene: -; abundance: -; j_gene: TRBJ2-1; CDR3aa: CASSLDRARNEQFF; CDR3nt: TGTGCCAGCAGCTTGGACAGGGCTAGGAATGAGCAGTTCTTC
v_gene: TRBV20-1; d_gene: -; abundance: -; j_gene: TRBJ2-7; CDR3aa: CSASREREQYF; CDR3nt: TGCAGTGCTAGTCGGGAGCGGGAGCAGTACTTC
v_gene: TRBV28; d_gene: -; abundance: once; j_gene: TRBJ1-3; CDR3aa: CASSSNAPGTIYF; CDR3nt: TGTGCCAGCAGTTCGAACGCCCCCGGCACCATATATTTT
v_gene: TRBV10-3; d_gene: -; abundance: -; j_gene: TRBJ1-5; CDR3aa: CAISGSGENQPQHF; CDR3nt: TGTGCCATCAGTGGTTCAGGGGAGAATCAGCCCCAGCATTTT